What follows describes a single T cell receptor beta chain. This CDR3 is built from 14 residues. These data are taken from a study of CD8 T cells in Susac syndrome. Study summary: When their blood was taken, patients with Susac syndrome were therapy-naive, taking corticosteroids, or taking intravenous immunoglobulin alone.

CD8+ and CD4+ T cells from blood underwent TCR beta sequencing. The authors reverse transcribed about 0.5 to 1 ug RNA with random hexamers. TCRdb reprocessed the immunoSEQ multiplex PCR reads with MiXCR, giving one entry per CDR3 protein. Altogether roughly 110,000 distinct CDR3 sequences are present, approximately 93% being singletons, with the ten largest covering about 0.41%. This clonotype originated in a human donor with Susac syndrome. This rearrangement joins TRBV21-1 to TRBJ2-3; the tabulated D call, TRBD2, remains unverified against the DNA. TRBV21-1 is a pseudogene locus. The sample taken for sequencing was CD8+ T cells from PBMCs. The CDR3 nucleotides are TGTGCCGGATGCGGACTAGCGGGTACAGATACGCAGTATTTT. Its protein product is CAGCGLAGTDTQYF.